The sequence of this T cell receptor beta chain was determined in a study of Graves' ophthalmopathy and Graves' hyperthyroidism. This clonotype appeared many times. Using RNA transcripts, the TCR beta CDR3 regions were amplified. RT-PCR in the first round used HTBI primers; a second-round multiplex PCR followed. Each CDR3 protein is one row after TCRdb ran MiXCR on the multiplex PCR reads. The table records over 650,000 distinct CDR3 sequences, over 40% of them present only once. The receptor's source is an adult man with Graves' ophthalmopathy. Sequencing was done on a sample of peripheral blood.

The CDR3 spells CASSDRDTTNEKLFF. The CDR3 DNA reads TGTGCCAGTAGCGACAGGGATACAACTAATGAAAAACTGTTTTTT. This sequence joins TRBV19 and TRBJ1-4, with 7 bases aligning to TRBD1. V shed 6 bases and J 0 bases; nucleotides not matched to a gene: 4. The CDR3 loop spans 15 amino acids. Germline-derived CDR1 and CDR2 are LNHDA and SQIVND (reference sequence).